A single sample is the source of the 21 T cell receptor beta chains below, sequenced in a study of cytomegalovirus exposure and HLA in healthy donors. PCR used 60 Vbeta primers and 13 Jbeta primers. TCRdb keeps only in-frame clones here, not all; method: immunoSEQ multiplex PCR. Among around 97,000 clones listed, roughly 10% were seen once. What was sequenced was PBMCs. Receptors were obtained from a man aged 45-65 years in good health and CMV-seropositive.

This clone has more than one count but fewer than ten. This chain connects TRBV7-2 to TRBJ2-1; D is possibly TRBD1 (6 bases). Trimming stripped 4 bases from V and 6 bases from J, with 13 bases between. The CDR3 has 14 amino acids. Germline CDR1 and CDR2: SGHTA and FQGNSA. The CDR3 here is CASSYPTGSNEQFF. DNA for the CDR3: TGTGCCAGCAGCTACCCCACAGGGTCCAATGAGCAGTTCTTC. Together with reference TRBV7-2 and TRBJ2-1, the CDR3 gives the full variable domain: GAGVSQSPSNKVTEKGKDVELRCDPISGHTALYWYRQSLGQGLEFLIYFQGNSAPDKSGLPSDRFSAERTGGSVSTLTIQRTQQEDSAVYLCASSYPTGSNEQFFGPGTRLTVL.

The CDR3 nucleotides are TGTGCCAGCACCCAAGAGACTGGGACAGGAAACTATGGCTACACCTTC. It translates to CASTQETGTGNYGYTF. The rearrangement uses TRBV28 and TRBJ1-2, with 8 bases lining up with TRBD1. The germline CDR1 and CDR2 sequences are MDHEN and SYDVKM. J was trimmed by 2 bases and V by 7 bases; bases with no gene match: 12. The CDR3 has 16 amino acids.

The J gene is TRBJ1-1, the V gene TRBV11-2; D is uncertain. V was cut by 5 bases and J by 5 bases, with 6 bases left in between. Per germline, CDR1 SGHAT and CDR2 FQNNGV. The CDR3 length is 11 residues. CDR3 sequence reads: CASSEKTEAFF. The DNA for the CDR3 is TGTGCCAGCAGCGAGAAGACTGAAGCTTTCTTT. Full variable domain (missing parts from reference TRBV11-2 and TRBJ1-1): EAGVAQSPRYKIIEKRQSVAFWCNPISGHATLYWYQQILGQGPKLLIQFQNNGVVDDSQLPKDRFSAERLKGVDSTLKIQPAKLEDSAVYLCASSEKTEAFFGQGTRLTVV.

The rearrangement links TRBV6-5 to TRBJ2-3; D gene uncertain. V was clipped by 4 bases and J by 0 bases, with 5 bases between them. The CDR3 is 13 residues long. The germline gives CDR1 MNHEY, CDR2 SVGAGI. The DNA of the CDR3 is TGTGCCAGCAGTTCACTGAGCACAGATACGCAGTATTTT. This gives the protein CASSSLSTDTQYF.

The chain joins TRBV16 to TRBJ1-2; D may be TRBD1 (6 bases). The CDR3 runs to 14 residues. V was trimmed by 4 bases and J by 5 bases, leaving 14 bases between them. Germline-derived CDR1 and CDR2 are KGHSY and FQNENV. CDR3 nucleotides: TGTGCCAGCAGCCTGACAGGCCCTCCGTATGGCTACACCTTC. Its translation: CASSLTGPPYGYTF.

The chain combines TRBV28 with TRBJ2-5, with 8 bases aligning to TRBD1. The CDR3 loop spans 14 amino acids. The germline V gene has CDR1 MDHEN and CDR2 SYDVKM. J was trimmed by 6 bases and V by 3 bases; bases with no gene match: 6. The CDR3 DNA reads TGTGCCAGCAGTTTCCAGGGGGCAATAAAGACCCAGTACTTC. This sequence encodes CASSFQGAIKTQYF.

This clone has more than one count but fewer than ten. The chain uses TRBV5-1 and TRBJ2-5; TRBD1 matches 7 bases. Germline assignment: CDR1 SGHRS and CDR2 YFSETQ. The CDR3 consists of 14 residues. With V trimmed by 4 bases and J by 5 bases, 8 bases remained unmatched. The CDR3 is CASSADRQYETQYF. The CDR3 nucleotides read TGCGCCAGCAGCGCGGACAGGCAGTACGAGACCCAGTACTTC.

In this sample, this clone turned up a few times. The chain recombines TRBV28 with TRBJ2-2, with TRBD2 matching over 8 bases. The CDR3 is 17 amino acids. Trimming took 5 bases from V and 5 from J; bases not matched to a gene: 13. CDR1 is MDHEN and CDR2 is SYDVKM in the germline V gene. The CDR3 protein is CASSPSRGGRWTGELFF. The CDR3, as DNA: TGTGCCAGCAGTCCCTCCCGGGGGGGCCGTTGGACCGGGGAGCTGTTTTTT.

In its sample, this clone was seen a few times. The V gene is TRBV30, the J gene TRBJ2-3; 11 bases line up with TRBD1. This CDR3 is built from 15 residues. V lost 5 bases to trimming and J lost 6 bases; unmatched junction nucleotides: 10. In germline, CDR1 is GTSNPN, CDR2 SVGIG (reference sequence). DNA for the CDR3: TGTGCCTGGTGGCCGGGACAGGGGGTTTTGGATACGCAGTATTTT. As protein: CAWWPGQGVLDTQYF.

The sample holds a few counts of this clone. The gene calls are TRBV5-1 and TRBJ2-7; 7 bases fit TRBD2. Trimming removed 3 bases from V and 2 bases from J; junction bases left unmatched: 14. This CDR3 has 17 amino acids. The germline CDR1 and CDR2 sequences are SGHRS and YFSETQ. The CDR3 sequence: CASSSRLAGEYAYEQYF. In nucleotides, the CDR3 is TGCGCCAGCAGCTCTAGACTAGCCGGAGAGTACGCCTACGAGCAGTACTTC.

The genes are TRBV7-9 and TRBJ2-7, with TRBD1 matching 9 bases. V trimming: 5 bases; J trimming: 5 bases; junction bases outside the gene matches: 4. The CDR3 totals 13 residues. Germline V CDR1 and CDR2: SEHNR, FQNEAQ (reference sequence). The CDR3: CASSRGQGNEQYF. DNA of the CDR3: TGTGCCAGCAGCCGGGGACAGGGTAACGAGCAGTACTTC. Variable domain in full (rest from reference TRBV7-9 and TRBJ2-7): DTGVSQNPRHKITKRGQNVTFRCDPISEHNRLYWYRQTLGQGPEFLTYFQNEAQLEKSRLLSDRFSAERPKGSFSTLEIQRTEQGDSAMYLCASSRGQGNEQYFGPGTRLTVT.

The V gene is TRBV5-4, the J gene TRBJ2-7; the match to TRBD2 covers 8 bases. Per the germline V gene, CDR1 is SGHNT and CDR2 is YYREEE (reference sequence). This CDR3 region has 16 residues. The V and J ends lost 4 bases and 4 bases, in that order; junction bases with no gene match: 13. The CDR3 sequence is CASSLGRGDLPYEQYF. In DNA form, the CDR3 reads TGTGCCAGCAGCCTGGGGCGGGGGGACCTACCTTACGAGCAGTACTTC.

CDR3 nucleotides: TGTGCCAGCAGCGTATGGGGGGACACCATATATTTT. It specifies CASSVWGDTIYF. This chain connects TRBV9 to TRBJ1-3; tentative D call: TRBD1 (5 bases). V lost 1 base, J lost 8 bases, and 7 bases lay in between. This CDR3 spans 12 amino acids. The germline V gene encodes CDR1 SGDLS and CDR2 YYNGEE.

The table lists this clone with a few counts. The rearrangement links TRBV9 to TRBJ2-1, with 8 bases aligning to TRBD2. Germline CDR1 SGDLS, CDR2 YYNGEE. The CDR3 runs to 15 residues. V dropped 4 bases and J dropped 13; count of bases not matched to a gene: 16. The DNA for the CDR3 is TGTGCCAGCAGCCCCCCCTTAGTAGCGGGAACCCCCCAGTTCTTC. Translation: CASSPPLVAGTPQFF.

The V call is TRBV7-9, the J call TRBJ2-7; TRBD2 agrees at 12 bases. The CDR3 loop spans 14 amino acids. The ends lost 4 bases at V and 2 bases at J; junction bases unmatched: 0. CDR1 SEHNR and CDR2 FQNEAQ come from the germline V gene (reference sequence). The CDR3 reads CASSSSGRAYEQYF. Written as DNA, the CDR3 is TGTGCCAGCAGCTCTAGCGGGAGGGCCTACGAGCAGTACTTC. Using reference TRBV7-9 and TRBJ2-7 for the parts outside the CDR3, the full variable domain is DTGVSQNPRHKITKRGQNVTFRCDPISEHNRLYWYRQTLGQGPEFLTYFQNEAQLEKSRLLSDRFSAERPKGSFSTLEIQRTEQGDSAMYLCASSSSGRAYEQYFGPGTRLTVT.

The chain uses TRBV6-1 and TRBJ2-7; TRBD1 might be the D (5 bases). V was trimmed by 7 bases and J by 6 bases, leaving 19 bases between them. Germline V gives CDR1 MNHNS, CDR2 SASEGT. CDR3 size: 14 residues. CDR3 loop: CASKLGETTGEQYF. DNA of the CDR3: TGTGCCAGCAAGTTAGGGGAAACAACGGGCGAGCAGTACTTC.

This clone was seen a handful of times. The genes are TRBV29-1 and TRBJ1-1; D is unresolved. The V end lost 7 bases, the J end lost 5 bases, and 17 bases lay between the germline ends. The germline gives CDR1 SQVTM, CDR2 ANQGSEA. CDR3 length equals 13 residues. CDR3: CSALLPRKTEAFF. The CDR3 DNA sequence: TGCAGCGCCCTGCTCCCGAGGAAGACTGAAGCTTTCTTT.

In its sample, this clone was seen a few times. The rearrangement joins TRBV13 to TRBJ1-2, with D tentatively TRBD1 (5 bases). V lost 1 base and J lost 0, with 9 bases in between. The germline CDR1 and CDR2 sequences are PRHDT and FYEKMQ (reference sequence). The CDR3 extends over 15 amino acids. The CDR3 sequence: CASSLARQTNYGYTF. The CDR3 bases are TGTGCCAGCAGCTTAGCCCGACAGACTAACTATGGCTACACCTTC.

This chain links TRBV6-6 with TRBJ2-1; 14 positions match TRBD2. With V trimmed by 2 bases and J by 5 bases, 2 bases remained unmatched. Germline V CDR1 and CDR2: MNHNY, SVGAGI (reference sequence). The CDR3 length is 16 residues. CDR3 loop: CASSYPTSGRDNEQFF. CDR3 nucleotide sequence: TGTGCCAGCAGTTACCCGACTAGCGGGAGGGACAATGAGCAGTTCTTC.

The table lists this clone with a few counts. The rearrangement links TRBV19 to TRBJ2-2, with D perhaps TRBD2 (6 bases). Germline CDR1 LNHDA, CDR2 SQIVND (reference sequence). V was pared by 10 bases and J by 2 bases, with 20 bases between. The CDR3 covers 16 residues. The CDR3 loop is CAISSVDSGNTGELFF. The CDR3 DNA follows: TGTGCCATCAGTAGTGTCGATAGCGGAAACACCGGGGAGCTGTTTTTT.

This clone turned up a few times. This chain links TRBV5-5 with TRBJ1-2; 7 bases are a match to TRBD1. CDR3 size: 15 residues. V lost 0 bases and J lost 2; bases outside the gene matches: 4. Germline values: CDR1 SGHKS, CDR2 YYEKEE (reference sequence). The DNA of the CDR3 is TGTGCCAGCAGCTTGGTTAGGACAGGAAACTATGGCTACACCTTC. Protein: CASSLVRTGNYGYTF.